This T cell receptor (beta chain) was captured by sequencing in a study of lymphopenia after photon versus proton radiotherapy. The CDR3 spans 14 residues. The V gene's germline CDR1 is GTSNPN and CDR2 SVGIG (reference sequence). The V and J ends lost 1 base and 7 bases, in that order; junction bases with no gene match: 2. As to this clone: Antigen specificity is unknown.

Study-wide results and caveats: A bigger post-nadir fall in TCR diversity correlated inversely with survival time in deceased patients.

Produced via immunoSEQ multiplex PCR; TCRdb's table is partial and in-frame only. The repertoire holds 50,000 or so clones, with 92% as singletons. The clonotype originates from a woman aged 40 to 55 with cholangiocarcinoma. The sample in question was peripheral blood, obtained from a patient treated with photon-based radiotherapy. This chain links TRBV30 with TRBJ1-6; 9 bases are shared with TRBD1. CDR3 protein: CAWSGGQGNSPLHF. DNA of the CDR3: TGTGCCTGGAGTGGCGGACAGGGGAATTCACCCCTCCACTTT.